Below are 30 T cell receptor beta chains sequenced from a single sample in a study of blood T cell repertoires in COVID-19. The method was immunoSEQ multiplex PCR; TCRdb's version includes in-frame clones alone and lacks a portion of them. The top ten hold approximately 5.3% of the sample, which has roughly 330,000 clones, around 87% seen once. The material sequenced was PBMCs or T cells enriched from blood (not recorded which). Receptors were obtained from a woman in her 30s who had recovered from COVID-19.

The chain carries TRBV7-9 and TRBJ1-6, with D possibly matching TRBD1 (6 bases). The CDR3 is 14 amino acids. Germline V gene sequence: CDR1 SEHNR, CDR2 FQNEAQ (reference sequence). Trimming took 3 bases from V and 7 from J, leaving 10 bases between them. This CDR3 reads CASSFPGENSPLHF. The CDR3 coding sequence is TGTGCCAGCAGCTTCCCAGGGGAAAATTCACCCCTCCACTTT.

The chain is built from TRBV19 and TRBJ2-3; the match to TRBD2 covers 10 bases. V shed 4 bases, J shed 0 bases, and the junction held 4 bases outside the gene matches. The length of the CDR3 is 16 residues. Per germline, CDR1 LNHDA and CDR2 SQIVND (reference sequence). CDR3 in DNA: TGTGCCAGTAGTAAGATGACTAGCGGGAGCACAGATACGCAGTATTTT. Translation gives CASSKMTSGSTDTQYF.

This chain links TRBV18 with TRBJ1-3; D is unresolved. This CDR3 spans 14 amino acids. Trimming took off 4 bases at V and 4 bases at J, with 11 bases between the two ends. From germline, CDR1 is KGHSH and CDR2 LQKENI. CDR3 sequence reads: CASSRGERGNTIYF. As DNA, the CDR3 is TGTGCCAGCTCACGCGGGGAACGGGGAAACACCATATATTTT. The full variable domain, in which reference TRBV18 and TRBJ1-3 provide the parts outside the CDR3, is NAGVMQNPRHLVRRRGQEARLRCSPMKGHSHVYWYRQLPEEGLKFMVYLQKENIIDESGMPKERFSAEFPKEGPSILRIQQVVRGDSAAYFCASSRGERGNTIYFGEGSWLTVV.

The chain recombines TRBV4-1 with TRBJ1-2; tentatively, D is TRBD1 (5 bases). Germline V gene sequence: CDR1 MGHRA, CDR2 YSYEKL. V lost 4 bases and J lost 5, with 17 bases in between. The CDR3 is made up of 15 amino acids. The CDR3 DNA reads TGCGCCAGCAGCCGCCTAGGGGTAGAGGCTTATGGCTACACCTTC. Amino acid sequence: CASSRLGVEAYGYTF.

This CDR3 reads CASSQVPREKGGWGYTF. The CDR3 DNA is TGCGCCAGCAGCCAAGTCCCCAGGGAAAAGGGAGGTTGGGGCTACACCTTC. This chain links TRBV4-1 with TRBJ1-2; TRBD1 might be the D (5 bases). The CDR3 loop spans 17 amino acids. Germline-derived CDR1 and CDR2 are MGHRA and YSYEKL. V lost 1 base and J 8 bases, leaving 23 bases between the germline ends.

About this clone: This specimen includes other DNA sequences encoding the same CDR3. The V call is TRBV2, the J call TRBJ1-2; possible D gene TRBD1, 5 bases. This CDR3 has 13 amino acids. Trimming left V 2 bases short and J 1 base short, with 5 bases between. Per germline, CDR1 SNHLY and CDR2 FYNNEI. The CDR3 reads CASSERGNYGYTF. CDR3 nucleotide sequence: TGTGCCAGCAGTGAAAGGGGTAACTATGGCTACACCTTC.

This sequence joins TRBV9 and TRBJ2-3; D is unclear. Trimming removed 0 bases at V and 1 base at J, with 9 bases between. The length of the CDR3 is 15 residues. Germline-derived CDR1 and CDR2 are SGDLS and YYNGEE. The CDR3 nucleotides read TGTGCCAGCAGCGTAGAAGCAGGTCGCACAGATACGCAGTATTTT. Translating gives CASSVEAGRTDTQYF.

Comment on this clone: The sample carries other DNA sequences with the same CDR3. This rearrangement joins TRBV6-2 or TRBV6-3 to TRBJ1-2; 7 nucleotides agree with TRBD1. With 5 bases clipped from V and 8 bases from J, the junction kept 2 bases outside the gene matches. The CDR3 spans 11 residues. Germline V CDR1 and CDR2: MNHEY, SVGEGT. The CDR3 spells CASSRQGGYTF. CDR3 nucleotide sequence: TGTGCCAGCAGTCGACAGGGCGGCTACACCTTC.

V is TRBV30 and J is TRBJ2-7, with TRBD2 identical over 9 bases. Germline CDR1 is GTSNPN and CDR2 is SVGIG (reference sequence). The CDR3 contains 15 residues. Trimming removed 6 bases from V and 1 base from J; junction bases left unmatched: 10. CDR3 amino acids: CACPRRGGRSYEQYF. For the CDR3, the DNA is TGTGCCTGCCCACGGCGGGGGGGGCGATCCTACGAGCAGTACTTC.

This clone was observed a handful of times. The V and J genes are TRBV18 and TRBJ2-3, with no clear D. V lost 2 bases and J 2 bases, leaving 5 bases between the germline ends. The CDR3 totals 13 residues. Germline V gene sequence: CDR1 KGHSH, CDR2 LQKENI. The CDR3 nucleotides read TGTGCCAGCTCACCAAGCATCACAGATACGCAGTATTTT. Its protein product is CASSPSITDTQYF.

The chain combines TRBV4-3 with TRBJ1-6, with D uncertain. The V gene lost 0 bases and the J gene lost 10 bases, with 13 bases spanning the gap. Germline V gives CDR1 LGHNA, CDR2 YSLEER. The CDR3 consists of 15 residues. This chain's CDR3 is CASSQDRSPGSPLHF. For the CDR3, the DNA is TGCGCCAGCAGCCAAGATCGCTCCCCCGGGTCACCCCTCCACTTT.

The chain is built from TRBV15 and TRBJ2-1, with a possible D match to TRBD1 (6 bases). Germline-derived CDR1 and CDR2 are LNHNV and YYDKDF (reference sequence). Trimming removed 0 bases from V and 5 bases from J, with 8 bases in between. CDR3 length equals 14 residues. The CDR3 sequence: CATSRDTGNNEQFF. The CDR3 DNA is TGTGCCACCAGCAGAGATACAGGGAACAATGAGCAGTTCTTC.

The CDR3 loop is CASSPGQGAINYGYTF. The CDR3 DNA follows: TGTGCCAGCAGCCCCGGACAGGGGGCTATTAACTATGGCTACACCTTC. The gene calls are TRBV14 and TRBJ1-2, with 11 bases aligning to TRBD1. After removal of 4 bases from V and 1 base from J, the junction contained 5 bases not matched to a gene. CDR1 is SGHDN and CDR2 is FVKESK in the germline V gene. CDR3 length: 16 residues.

This chain connects TRBV10-3 to TRBJ2-7; perhaps TRBD2 as D (6 bases). CDR3 length: 13 amino acids. Trimming left V 2 bases short and J 2 bases short, with 7 bases between. The germline V gene encodes CDR1 ENHRY and CDR2 SYGVKD. The CDR3 DNA follows: TGTGCCATCAGTGAGAGCGGGCCCTACGAGCAGTACTTC. This gives the protein CAISESGPYEQYF.

The CDR3 region is CASSQNMDQPQHF. The CDR3 DNA reads as TGCGCCAGCAGCCAAAACATGGATCAGCCCCAGCATTTT. This chain uses TRBV4-3 with TRBJ1-5; no reliable D call. V was shortened by 2 bases and J by 5 bases, with 7 bases between the two germline ends. This CDR3 has 13 amino acids. Germline loops: CDR1 LGHNA, CDR2 YSLEER.

J is TRBJ1-1 and V is TRBV28; perhaps TRBD1 as D (6 bases). CDR1 MDHEN and CDR2 SYDVKM come from the germline V gene. The CDR3 has 15 residues. V lost 8 bases and J lost 0, with 16 bases in between. Here the CDR3 DNA reads TGTGCCAGCCTGTACGGGACACCTATGAACACTGAAGCTTTCTTT. Residues: CASLYGTPMNTEAFF.

This chain connects TRBV19 to TRBJ1-5, with D unclear. Per germline, CDR1 LNHDA and CDR2 SQIVND (reference sequence). Trimming took off 6 bases at V and 6 bases at J, with 12 bases between the two ends. The CDR3 loop spans 13 amino acids. CDR3 bases: TGTGCCAGTAGCCGGACGGGAAGTCAGCCCCAGCATTTT. It yields the protein CASSRTGSQPQHF.

The chain links TRBV5-5 to TRBJ1-1; D gene unclear. V lost 4 bases and J lost 7, with 17 bases in between. From germline, CDR1 is SGHKS and CDR2 YYEKEE (reference sequence). CDR3 length equals 14 residues. CDR3 coding DNA: TGTGCCAGCAGCAGTCGACCCACCACGGGTGAAGCTTTCTTT. Its protein product is CASSSRPTTGEAFF.

This chain uses TRBV5-6 with TRBJ2-2; perhaps TRBD2 as D (5 bases). Germline-derived CDR1 and CDR2 are SGHDT and YYEEEE. V was cut by 0 bases and J by 5 bases, with 8 bases left in between. The CDR3 extends over 14 amino acids. CDR3 residues: CASSLGGPTGELFF. The CDR3 nucleotides are TGTGCCAGCAGCTTGGGCGGGCCGACCGGGGAGCTGTTTTTT.

The count of this clone is one. Here the CDR3 DNA reads TGTGCCAGCAGCCCGGTGGGACTAGCGAGGGGTGAGCAGTTCTTC. Its translation is CASSPVGLARGEQFF. J is TRBJ2-1 and V is TRBV7-6, with 10 bases identical to TRBD2. The V gene end was trimmed by 5 bases and the J gene end by 9 bases; junction bases not matched to a gene: 10. This CDR3 is built from 15 residues. Germline CDR1 SGHVS, CDR2 FNYEAQ.

The chain is built from TRBV7-2 and TRBJ1-6, with 9 bases fitting TRBD1. The germline V gene encodes CDR1 SGHTA and CDR2 FQGNSA. This CDR3 contains 15 residues. Unmatched junction bases numbered 5, after V lost 1 base and J lost 10 bases. The CDR3 DNA is TGTGCCAGCAGCTTAGAAGGGACAGGGAGATCACCCCTCCACTTT. The encoded protein is CASSLEGTGRSPLHF.

The genes are TRBV5-1 and TRBJ2-2, with TRBD1 identical over 10 bases. The CDR3 runs to 16 residues. V was clipped by 4 bases and J by 7 bases; unmatched bases: 10. Germline V gene sequence: CDR1 SGHRS, CDR2 YFSETQ. DNA of the CDR3: TGCGCCAGCAGCCCAATGACAGGGGGCGAGGGCGGGGAGCTGTTTTTT. Residues: CASSPMTGGEGGELFF. Variable domain in full (rest from reference TRBV5-1 and TRBJ2-2): KAGVTQTPRYLIKTRGQQVTLSCSPISGHRSVSWYQQTPGQGLQFLFEYFSETQRNKGNFPGRFSGRQFSNSRSEMNVSTLELGDSALYLCASSPMTGGEGGELFFGEGSRLTVL.

This chain joins TRBV11-2 and TRBJ2-2; D unresolved. CDR1 is SGHAT and CDR2 is FQNNGV in the germline V gene. There are 13 residues in the CDR3. Between the trimmed V and J ends, which lost 1 base and 3 bases, there was a span of 3 bases. CDR3 bases: TGTGCCAGCAGCTTAGTCGACACCGGGGAGCTGTTTTTT. Its protein is CASSLVDTGELFF.

The CDR3 DNA is TGTGCCAGCAGCTTGTCCAGGGAGGGGAGTGGCTACACCTTC. This sequence encodes CASSLSREGSGYTF. The chain has TRBV5-4 and TRBJ1-2; the D gene is possibly TRBD1 (5 bases). V was cut by 1 base and J by 7 bases, with 14 bases left in between. Germline CDR1 SGHNT, CDR2 YYREEE (reference sequence). The CDR3 loop spans 14 amino acids.

This chain joins TRBV2 and TRBJ2-2, with 8 bases identical to TRBD2. Germline CDR1 SNHLY, CDR2 FYNNEI. CDR3 size: 16 residues. V shed 2 bases and J 4 bases; nucleotides not matched to a gene: 6. CDR3 residues: CASSELAGRITGELFF. DNA of the CDR3: TGTGCCAGCAGTGAATTAGCGGGGCGGATCACCGGGGAGCTGTTTTTT.

The chain uses TRBV5-8 and TRBJ1-2; TRBD1 might be the D (6 bases). Germline values: CDR1 SGHTS, CDR2 YDEGEE. V was clipped by 2 bases and J by 6 bases, with 11 bases between them. The CDR3 covers 13 residues. CDR3 bases: TGTGCCAGCAGCTTTGCGGGGGCCAATGGCTACACCTTC. Encoded protein: CASSFAGANGYTF.

This chain joins TRBV6-4 and TRBJ2-1, with TRBD2 identical over 8 bases. V lost 2 bases and J lost 4; bases outside the gene matches: 1. Germline values: CDR1 MRHNA, CDR2 SNTAGT. There are 14 residues in the CDR3. In DNA, the CDR3 is TGTGCCAGCAGTGACATAGCGGGGTACAATGAGCAGTTCTTC. Translating gives CASSDIAGYNEQFF.

The chain recombines TRBV11-3 with TRBJ1-2, with 7 bases matching TRBD1. The CDR3 spans 16 residues. Looked up from germline, CDR1 is SGHNT and CDR2 is YENEEA. Losses at the gene ends were 3 bases for V and 4 bases for J; bases not matched to a gene: 11. The CDR3 is CASSFVSGRDSYGYTF. CDR3 nucleotides: TGTGCCAGCAGCTTTGTCTCAGGCAGGGACAGCTATGGCTACACCTTC. Full variable domain (remainder filled in from reference TRBV11-3 and TRBJ1-2): EAGVVQSPRYKIIEKKQPVAFWCNPISGHNTLYWYLQNLGQGPELLIRYENEEAVDDSQLPKDRFSAERLKGVDSTLKIQPAELGDSAVYLCASSFVSGRDSYGYTFGSGTRLTVV.

The gene calls are TRBV5-8 and TRBJ1-5; D call uncertain. V dropped 1 base and J dropped 7 bases, with 6 bases sitting between them. This CDR3 contains 12 residues. Germline CDR1 is SGHTS and CDR2 is YDEGEE. The CDR3 DNA sequence: TGTGCCAGCAGCTTGTTGTTACAGCCCCAGCATTTT. Translated: CASSLLLQPQHF.

V gene TRBV29-1 combines with J gene TRBJ1-6, with a tentative D call TRBD1 (6 bases). With 4 bases removed from V and 7 bases from J, the gap between germline ends came to 11 bases. The CDR3 length is 13 residues. Germline CDR1 SQVTM, CDR2 ANQGSEA. CDR3 amino acids: CSVAGTPNSPLHF. DNA of the CDR3: TGCAGCGTTGCGGGGACACCGAATTCACCCCTCCACTTT.